The next 29 T cell receptor beta chains were all read from a single sample in a study of TIL therapy for anti-PD-1-resistant metastatic lung cancer. Time point meaning: pre-treatment sample, taken before nivolumab and TIL therapy. This was the immunoSEQ v3 assay. Clones were read by immunoSEQ multiplex PCR, and TCRdb kept only the in-frame ones, dropping some. The sample has about 60,000 clones; roughly 66% are singletons. This specimen consisted of blood, obtained at baseline. The source is a person aged 25-80 years with non-small cell lung cancer.

This clone appeared a single time. The genes are TRBV5-1 and TRBJ2-7; no clear D. Germline V gives CDR1 SGHRS, CDR2 YFSETQ. V lost 1 base and J lost 1, with 12 bases in between. CDR3 length: 15 amino acids. CDR3 bases: TGCGCCAGCAGCTTGTCCCCTACTGAATCCTACGAGCAGTACTTC. Protein: CASSLSPTESYEQYF.

The V gene is TRBV10-3, the J gene TRBJ2-1; D is uncertain. The V end was cut by 3 bases, the J end by 0 bases, with 9 bases between. Germline CDR1 is ENHRY and CDR2 is SYGVKD. The CDR3 is 15 amino acids. DNA for the CDR3: TGTGCCATCAGTGATGGCAGAACCTCCTACAATGAGCAGTTCTTC. Translated, it gives CAISDGRTSYNEQFF.

The rearrangement links TRBV15 to TRBJ2-1, with 10 bases lining up with TRBD2. The ends lost 0 bases at V and 5 bases at J; junction bases unmatched: 1. CDR3 length: 15 amino acids. The germline CDR1 and CDR2 sequences are LNHNV and YYDKDF (reference sequence). In DNA, the CDR3 is TGTGCCACCAGCAGAGAACTAGCGGGAAACAATGAGCAGTTCTTC. This gives the protein CATSRELAGNNEQFF.

This clone was counted a few times. The chain has TRBV2 and TRBJ1-5; 9 bases agree with TRBD1. Trimming took 6 bases from V and 3 from J; bases not matched to a gene: 3. There are 14 residues in the CDR3. Germline CDR1 and CDR2: SNHLY and FYNNEI. This CDR3 reads CASRGDRVNQPQHF. The CDR3 nucleotides are TGTGCCAGCAGAGGGGACAGGGTCAATCAGCCCCAGCATTTT.

This clone was seen more than once but under ten times. J is TRBJ2-2 and V is TRBV10-1; 7 bases match TRBD1. The germline V gene encodes CDR1 WNHNN and CDR2 SYGVQD (reference sequence). CDR3 size: 14 residues. The J segment lost 4 bases and the V segment lost 6 bases, leaving 5 bases of the junction unmatched. This CDR3 reads CASSVGQPTGELFF. In DNA form, the CDR3 reads TGCGCCAGCAGCGTGGGACAGCCCACCGGGGAGCTGTTTTTT.

This chain connects TRBV6-1 to TRBJ2-7; D gene unclear. CDR3 size: 11 residues. CDR1 is MNHNS and CDR2 is SASEGT in the germline V gene. Trimming removed 2 bases from V and 4 bases from J, with 3 bases in between. Written as DNA, the CDR3 is TGTGCCAGCAGTGAAAGGTACGAGCAGTACTTC. The encoded protein is CASSERYEQYF.

The rearrangement uses TRBV19 and TRBJ2-2, with unresolved D. This CDR3 has 12 amino acids. Trimming took 8 bases from V and 5 from J, leaving 9 bases between them. Germline CDR1 and CDR2: LNHDA and SQIVND (reference sequence). This chain's CDR3 is CASRGVTGELFF. CDR3 DNA sequence: TGTGCCAGTCGTGGAGTGACCGGGGAGCTGTTTTTT.

This chain connects TRBV5-1 to TRBJ1-1, with TRBD1 matching over 8 bases. Losses at the gene ends were 4 bases for V and 8 bases for J; bases not matched to a gene: 7. The CDR3 spans 13 residues. From germline, CDR1 is SGHRS and CDR2 YFSETQ. The CDR3 loop is CASSGQGQGEAFF. The CDR3 DNA is TGCGCCAGCAGCGGACAGGGTCAGGGAGAAGCTTTCTTT.

The V gene is TRBV11-2, the J gene TRBJ1-2; 11 nucleotides agree with TRBD1. This CDR3 contains 13 residues. Germline V gene data show CDR1 as SGHAT and CDR2 as FQNNGV. Germline trimming cut 5 bases from V and 8 bases from J; bases unmatched to any gene: 4. DNA of the CDR3: TGTGCCAGCAGCCTGGACAGGGGGCACGGCTACACCTTC. Translated: CASSLDRGHGYTF.

The V and J genes are TRBV5-1 and TRBJ1-1, with D unresolved. Deletions cut 7 bases from V and 2 bases from J, with 15 bases between. Germline CDR1 reads SGHRS; CDR2 reads YFSETQ. This CDR3 contains 14 residues. For the CDR3, the DNA is TGCGCCAGCGCCTCCGGGGTTCGTAACACTGAAGCTTTCTTT. Translating it yields CASASGVRNTEAFF. Variable domain in full (rest from reference TRBV5-1 and TRBJ1-1): KAGVTQTPRYLIKTRGQQVTLSCSPISGHRSVSWYQQTPGQGLQFLFEYFSETQRNKGNFPGRFSGRQFSNSRSEMNVSTLELGDSALYLCASASGVRNTEAFFGQGTRLTVV.

The chain recombines TRBV5-1 with TRBJ2-3; possible D gene TRBD1, 5 bases. Trimming pared 4 bases from V and 3 bases from J, leaving 18 bases between. Looked up from germline, CDR1 is SGHRS and CDR2 is YFSETQ. This CDR3 has 16 residues. The CDR3 nucleotides read TGCGCCAGCAGCGTGCAGGGTACCCCAGGGACAGATACGCAGTATTTT. Residues: CASSVQGTPGTDTQYF.

This rearrangement joins TRBV7-9 to TRBJ2-4; 8 nucleotides align to TRBD1. Germline assignment: CDR1 SEHNR and CDR2 FQNEAQ (reference sequence). V lost 5 bases to trimming and J lost 7 bases; unmatched junction nucleotides: 7. The CDR3 runs 14 residues. For the CDR3, the DNA is TGTGCCAGCAGCGCATCGACAGGGGTTAACATTCAGTACTTC. Translation gives CASSASTGVNIQYF.

The chain employs TRBV5-6 and TRBJ2-7; 10 nucleotides agree with TRBD2. The CDR3 sequence is 16 residues long. CDR1 is SGHDT, CDR2 YYEEEE, per germline. The ends lost 0 bases at V and 7 bases at J; junction bases unmatched: 10. CDR3 in amino acids: CASSLASGGAFREQYF. CDR3 in DNA: TGTGCCAGCAGCTTGGCCAGCGGGGGGGCCTTTCGTGAGCAGTACTTC.

This clone is termed medium-sized. This chain links TRBV2 with TRBJ2-7; TRBD1 agrees at 10 bases. This CDR3 spans 14 amino acids. With V trimmed by 6 bases and J by 7 bases, 9 bases remained unmatched. Germline loops: CDR1 SNHLY, CDR2 FYNNEI. The chain's CDR3 is CASSDSGTGDEQYF. Written as DNA, the CDR3 is TGTGCCAGCAGCGACTCCGGGACAGGGGATGAGCAGTACTTC.

In DNA form, the CDR3 reads TGTGCCAGCAGCTTACAGACAGCCTACGAGCAGTACTTC. Protein product: CASSLQTAYEQYF. This chain links TRBV11-2 with TRBJ2-5; D is perhaps TRBD1 (5 bases). The J call may be wrong; the DNA end is better matched by TRBJ2-7. The germline V gene has CDR1 SGHAT and CDR2 FQNNGV. This CDR3 region has 13 residues.

The chain uses TRBV7-3 and TRBJ2-2, with 9 bases aligning to TRBD1. CDR1 and CDR2 (germline): SGHTA, FQGTGA. V lost 5 bases and J lost 7; bases outside the gene matches: 5. The CDR3 runs 14 residues. CDR3 sequence reads: CASSLGTGIGELFF. For the CDR3, the DNA is TGTGCCAGCAGCCTCGGGACAGGGATCGGGGAGCTGTTTTTT. The full variable domain, with the rest looked up from reference TRBV7-3 and TRBJ2-2, is GAGVSQTPSNKVTEKGKYVELRCDPISGHTALYWYRQSLGQGPEFLIYFQGTGAADDSGLPNDRFFAVRPEGSVSTLKIQRTERGDSAVYLCASSLGTGIGELFFGEGSRLTVL.

The chain links TRBV7-8 to TRBJ2-1, with 9 bases matching TRBD2. Germline V gene sequence: CDR1 SGHVS, CDR2 FQNEAQ. V was clipped by 6 bases and J by 2 bases; unmatched bases: 8. This CDR3 contains 16 residues. This CDR3 is CASRLVGLAPYNEQFF. The CDR3 DNA sequence: TGTGCCAGCAGACTAGTCGGACTAGCGCCCTACAATGAGCAGTTCTTC.

V and J are TRBV5-1 and TRBJ2-7; 10 nucleotides agree with TRBD2. In germline, CDR1 is SGHRS, CDR2 YFSETQ. The CDR3 extends over 15 amino acids. V shed 0 bases, J shed 6 bases, and the junction held 6 bases outside the gene matches. CDR3 nucleotides: TGCGCCAGCAGCTTGGGGCGACTAGCGGGTACCGAGCAGTACTTC. This codes for CASSLGRLAGTEQYF.

The J gene is TRBJ2-5, the V gene TRBV6-6; D tentatively fits TRBD1 or TRBD2 (7 bases each). Germline CDR1 and CDR2: MNHNY and SVGAGI (reference sequence). V lost 5 bases, J lost 1 base, and 17 bases lay in between. The CDR3 runs to 16 residues. CDR3 region: CASSPVAGGGQETQYF. In DNA form, the CDR3 reads TGTGCCAGCAGTCCAGTGGCAGGGGGGGGCCAAGAGACCCAGTACTTC.

The CDR3 protein is CSDLRDRGGVAFF. For the CDR3, the DNA is TGCAGCGACCTCCGGGACAGGGGAGGGGTAGCTTTCTTT. The chain has TRBV29-1 and TRBJ1-1, with 10 bases lining up with TRBD1. After removal of 7 bases from V and 10 bases from J, the junction contained 12 bases not matched to a gene. Germline CDR1 reads SQVTM; CDR2 reads ANQGSEA. The CDR3 sequence is 13 residues long.

The J gene is TRBJ2-2, the V gene TRBV11-3, with TRBD2 matching over 10 bases. Germline lookup yields CDR1 SGHNT and CDR2 YENEEA. V gave up 0 bases and J gave up 6 bases; unmatched junction bases: 1. This CDR3 comprises 15 residues. The chain's CDR3 is CASSLEAGGAGELFF. The CDR3 bases are TGTGCCAGCAGCTTAGAAGCGGGAGGGGCCGGGGAGCTGTTTTTT. Drawing the rest from reference TRBV11-3 and TRBJ2-2, the complete variable domain is EAGVVQSPRYKIIEKKQPVAFWCNPISGHNTLYWYLQNLGQGPELLIRYENEEAVDDSQLPKDRFSAERLKGVDSTLKIQPAELGDSAVYLCASSLEAGGAGELFFGEGSRLTVL.

The chain employs TRBV28 and TRBJ2-7; TRBD1 agrees at 10 bases. There are 15 residues in the CDR3. Looked up from germline, CDR1 is MDHEN and CDR2 is SYDVKM. Germline trimming cut 7 bases from V and 7 bases from J; bases unmatched to any gene: 13. The CDR3 DNA reads TGTGCCAGCACGGGGCCCGGGACAGGGGTAGAAGAGCAGTACTTC. Amino acids: CASTGPGTGVEEQYF. Full variable domain (remainder filled in from reference TRBV28 and TRBJ2-7): DVKVTQSSRYLVKRTGEKVFLECVQDMDHENMFWYRQDPGLGLRLIYFSYDVKMKEKGDIPEGYSVSREKKERFSLILESASTNQTSMYLCASTGPGTGVEEQYFGPGTRLTVT.

This chain connects TRBV15 to TRBJ2-2; D not resolved. Germline-derived CDR1 and CDR2 are LNHNV and YYDKDF (reference sequence). The V gene lost 3 bases and the J gene lost 4 bases, with 18 bases spanning the gap. This CDR3 region has 17 residues. The DNA for the CDR3 is TGTGCCACCAGCAGCAGTCGGTCCCGCCACGCCACCGGGGAGCTGTTTTTT. Protein sequence: CATSSSRSRHATGELFF.

This chain joins TRBV5-1 and TRBJ2-1; 8 bases are shared with TRBD2. Trimming removed 5 bases from V and 9 bases from J; junction bases left unmatched: 10. The germline V gene has CDR1 SGHRS and CDR2 YFSETQ. There are 14 residues in the CDR3. The CDR3, as DNA: TGCGCCAGCAGGGTTCTTAGCGGGACCTCTGAGCAGTTCTTC. It specifies CASRVLSGTSEQFF. Combining the CDR3 with reference TRBV5-1 and TRBJ2-1 gives the whole variable domain KAGVTQTPRYLIKTRGQQVTLSCSPISGHRSVSWYQQTPGQGLQFLFEYFSETQRNKGNFPGRFSGRQFSNSRSEMNVSTLELGDSALYLCASRVLSGTSEQFFGPGTRLTVL.

The chain carries TRBV20-1 and TRBJ1-2; D is ambiguous. The CDR3 is 11 residues long. The germline V gene has CDR1 DFQATT and CDR2 SNEGSKA (reference sequence). Between the trimmed V and J ends, which lost 5 bases and 1 base, there was a span of 5 bases. The CDR3 nucleotides are TGCAGTGCTGACAATAACTATGGCTACACCTTC. It yields the protein CSADNNYGYTF.

V and J are TRBV21-1 and TRBJ2-7; the table assigns TRBD1, which was not confirmed against the DNA. TRBV21-1 is flagged as a pseudogene. CDR3 size: 18 residues. The DNA for the CDR3 is TGTGCCAGCAGCAAAGTGGCGAAACAGGGGAATAGCTCCTACGAGCAGTACTTC. Its translation is CASSKVAKQGNSSYEQYF.

The sample holds one count of this clone. V usage is TRBV5-1 and J usage is TRBJ2-3; 7 bases line up with TRBD2. Germline CDR1 is SGHRS and CDR2 is YFSETQ. This CDR3 region has 20 residues. V trimming: 0 bases; J trimming: 2 bases; junction bases outside the gene matches: 18. The CDR3: CASSLEKSGTRPPSTDTQYF. Here the CDR3 DNA reads TGCGCCAGCAGCTTGGAGAAAAGCGGGACGCGTCCCCCCTCCACAGATACGCAGTATTTT.

Regarding this clone: Compared with germline, one end of the junction differs, possibly owing to a read error. V is TRBV29-1 and J is TRBJ1-2; unclear D gene. The germline V gene encodes CDR1 SQVTM and CDR2 ANQGSEA. The CDR3 has 12 residues. The CDR3 loop reads CSVEDHPRGYTF. Written as DNA, the CDR3 is TGCAGCGTCGAAGATCACCCAAGGGGCTACACCTTC.

This clone was counted a single time. Other nucleotide sequences in the sample specify the same CDR3. The chain combines TRBV5-1 with TRBJ2-4; possibly TRBD1 or TRBD2 for D (5 bases each). The CDR3 covers 14 residues. Germline V gene data show CDR1 as SGHRS and CDR2 as YFSETQ. V dropped 2 bases and J dropped 4 bases, with 10 bases sitting between them. The CDR3: CASSLGWGKNIQYF. CDR3 DNA: TGCGCCAGCAGCTTAGGCTGGGGGAAAAACATTCAGTACTTC.